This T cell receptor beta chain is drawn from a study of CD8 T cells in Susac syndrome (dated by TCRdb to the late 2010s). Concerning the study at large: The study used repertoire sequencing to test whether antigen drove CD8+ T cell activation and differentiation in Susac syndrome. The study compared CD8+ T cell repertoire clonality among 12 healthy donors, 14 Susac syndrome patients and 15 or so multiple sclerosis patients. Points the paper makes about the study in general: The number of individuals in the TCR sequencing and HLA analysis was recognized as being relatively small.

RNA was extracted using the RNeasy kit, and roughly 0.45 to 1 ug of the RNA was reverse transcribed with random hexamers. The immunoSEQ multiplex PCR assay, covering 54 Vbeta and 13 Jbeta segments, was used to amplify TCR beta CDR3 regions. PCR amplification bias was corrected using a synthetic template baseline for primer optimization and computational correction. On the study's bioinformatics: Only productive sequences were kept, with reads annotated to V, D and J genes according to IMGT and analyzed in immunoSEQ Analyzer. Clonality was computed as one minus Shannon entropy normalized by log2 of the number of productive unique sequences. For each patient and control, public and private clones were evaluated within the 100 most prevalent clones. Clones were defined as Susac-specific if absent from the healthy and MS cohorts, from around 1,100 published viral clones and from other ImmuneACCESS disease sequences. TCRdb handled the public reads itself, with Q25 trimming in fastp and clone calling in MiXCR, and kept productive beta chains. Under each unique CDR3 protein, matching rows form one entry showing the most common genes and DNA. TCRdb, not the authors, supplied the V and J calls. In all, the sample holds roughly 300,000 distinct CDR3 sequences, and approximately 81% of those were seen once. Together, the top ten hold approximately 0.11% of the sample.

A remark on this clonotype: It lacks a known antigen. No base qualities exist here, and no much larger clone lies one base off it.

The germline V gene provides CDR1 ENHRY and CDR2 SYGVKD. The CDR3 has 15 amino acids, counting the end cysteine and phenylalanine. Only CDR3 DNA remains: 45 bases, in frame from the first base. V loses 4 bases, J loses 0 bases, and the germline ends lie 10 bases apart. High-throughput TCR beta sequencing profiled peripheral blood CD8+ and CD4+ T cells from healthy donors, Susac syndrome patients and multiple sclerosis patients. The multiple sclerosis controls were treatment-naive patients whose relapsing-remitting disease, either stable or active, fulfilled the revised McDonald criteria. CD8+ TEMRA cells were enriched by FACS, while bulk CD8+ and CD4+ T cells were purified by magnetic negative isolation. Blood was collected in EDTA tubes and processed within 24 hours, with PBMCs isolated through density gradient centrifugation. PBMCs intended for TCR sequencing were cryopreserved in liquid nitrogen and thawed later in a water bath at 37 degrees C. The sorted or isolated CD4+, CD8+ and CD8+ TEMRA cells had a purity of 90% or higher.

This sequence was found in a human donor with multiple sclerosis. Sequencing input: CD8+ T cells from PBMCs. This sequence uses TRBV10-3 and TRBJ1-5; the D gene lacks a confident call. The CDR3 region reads CAISASSVSNQPQHF. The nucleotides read TGTGCCATCAGTGCATCAAGCGTTAGCAATCAGCCCCAGCATTTT.